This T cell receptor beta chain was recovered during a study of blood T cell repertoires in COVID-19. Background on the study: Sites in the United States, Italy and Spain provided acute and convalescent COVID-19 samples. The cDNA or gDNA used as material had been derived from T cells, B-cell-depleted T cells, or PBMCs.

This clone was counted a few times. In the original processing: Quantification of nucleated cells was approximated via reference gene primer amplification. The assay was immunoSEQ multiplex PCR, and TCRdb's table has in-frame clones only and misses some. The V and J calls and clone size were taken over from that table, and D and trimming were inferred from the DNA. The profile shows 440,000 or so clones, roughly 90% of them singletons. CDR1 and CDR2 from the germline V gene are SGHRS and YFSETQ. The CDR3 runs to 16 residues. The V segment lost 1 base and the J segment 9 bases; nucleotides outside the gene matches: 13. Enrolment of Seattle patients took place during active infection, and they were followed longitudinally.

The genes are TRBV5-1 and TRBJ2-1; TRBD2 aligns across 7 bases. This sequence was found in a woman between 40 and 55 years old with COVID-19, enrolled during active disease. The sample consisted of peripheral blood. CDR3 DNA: TGCGCCAGCAGCTTGCCCACTAGCGCGGCATCCGGTGAGCAGTTCTTC. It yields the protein CASSLPTSAASGEQFF.